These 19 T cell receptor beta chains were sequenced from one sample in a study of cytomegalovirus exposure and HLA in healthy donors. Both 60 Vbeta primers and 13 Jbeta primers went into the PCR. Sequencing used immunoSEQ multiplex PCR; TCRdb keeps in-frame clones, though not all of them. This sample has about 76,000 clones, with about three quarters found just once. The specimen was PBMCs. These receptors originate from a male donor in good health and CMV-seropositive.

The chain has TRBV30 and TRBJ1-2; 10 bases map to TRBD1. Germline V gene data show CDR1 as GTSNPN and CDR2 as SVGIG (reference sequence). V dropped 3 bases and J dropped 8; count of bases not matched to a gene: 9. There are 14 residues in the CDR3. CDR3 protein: CAWRSTGGAGGYTF. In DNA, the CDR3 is TGTGCCTGGAGATCGACAGGGGGCGCGGGGGGCTACACCTTC.

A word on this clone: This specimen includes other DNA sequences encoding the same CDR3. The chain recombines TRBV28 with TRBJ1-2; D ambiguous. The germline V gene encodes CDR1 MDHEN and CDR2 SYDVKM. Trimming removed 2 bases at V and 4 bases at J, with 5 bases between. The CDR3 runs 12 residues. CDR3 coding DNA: TGTGCCAGCAGTTTAGGAGGCTATGGCTACACCTTC. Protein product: CASSLGGYGYTF.

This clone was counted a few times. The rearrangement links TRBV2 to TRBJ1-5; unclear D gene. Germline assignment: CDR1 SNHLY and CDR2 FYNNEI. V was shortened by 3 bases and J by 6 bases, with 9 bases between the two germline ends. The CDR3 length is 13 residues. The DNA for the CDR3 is TGTGCCAGCAGTGACAGTTCATCTCAGCCCCAGCATTTT. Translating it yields CASSDSSSQPQHF.

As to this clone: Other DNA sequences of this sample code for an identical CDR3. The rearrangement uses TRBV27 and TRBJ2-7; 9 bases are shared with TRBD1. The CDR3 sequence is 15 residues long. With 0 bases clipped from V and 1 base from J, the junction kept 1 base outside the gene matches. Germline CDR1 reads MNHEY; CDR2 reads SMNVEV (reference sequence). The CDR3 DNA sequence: TGTGCCAGCAGTTTATCTGGGACAGGGTCCTACGAGCAGTACTTC. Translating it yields CASSLSGTGSYEQYF.

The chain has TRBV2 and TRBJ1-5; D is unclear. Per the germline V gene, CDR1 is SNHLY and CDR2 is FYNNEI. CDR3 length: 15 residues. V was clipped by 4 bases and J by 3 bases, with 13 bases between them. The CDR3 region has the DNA TGTGCCAGCAGTGCTCTTCCGGGTATCAATCAGCCCCAGCATTTT. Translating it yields CASSALPGINQPQHF.

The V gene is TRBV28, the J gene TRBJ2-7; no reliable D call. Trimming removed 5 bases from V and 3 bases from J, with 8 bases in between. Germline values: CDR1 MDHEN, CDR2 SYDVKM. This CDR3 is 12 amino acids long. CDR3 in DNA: TGTGCCAGCAGTGCCCGGTACTACGAGCAGTACTTC. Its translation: CASSARYYEQYF.

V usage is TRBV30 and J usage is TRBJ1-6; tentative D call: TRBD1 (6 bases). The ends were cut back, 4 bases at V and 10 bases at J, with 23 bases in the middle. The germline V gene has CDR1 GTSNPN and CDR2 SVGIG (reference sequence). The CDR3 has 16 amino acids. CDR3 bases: TGTGCCTGGACCCGCACAGGGTTTTTACTGGGATCACCCCTCCACTTT. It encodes CAWTRTGFLLGSPLHF.

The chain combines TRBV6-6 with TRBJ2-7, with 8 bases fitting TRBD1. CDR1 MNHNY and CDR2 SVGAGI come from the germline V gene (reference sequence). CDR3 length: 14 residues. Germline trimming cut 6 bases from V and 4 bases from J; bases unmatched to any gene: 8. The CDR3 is CASSEGQGRYEQYF. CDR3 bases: TGTGCCAGCAGCGAAGGACAGGGCAGGTACGAGCAGTACTTC.

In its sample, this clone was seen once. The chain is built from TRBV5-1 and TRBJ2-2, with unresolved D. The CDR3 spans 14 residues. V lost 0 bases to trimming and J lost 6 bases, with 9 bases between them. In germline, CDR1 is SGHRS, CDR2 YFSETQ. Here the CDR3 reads CASSLEEVSGELFF. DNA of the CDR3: TGCGCCAGCAGCTTGGAAGAGGTATCCGGGGAGCTGTTTTTT. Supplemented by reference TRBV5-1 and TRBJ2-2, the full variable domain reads KAGVTQTPRYLIKTRGQQVTLSCSPISGHRSVSWYQQTPGQGLQFLFEYFSETQRNKGNFPGRFSGRQFSNSRSEMNVSTLELGDSALYLCASSLEEVSGELFFGEGSRLTVL.

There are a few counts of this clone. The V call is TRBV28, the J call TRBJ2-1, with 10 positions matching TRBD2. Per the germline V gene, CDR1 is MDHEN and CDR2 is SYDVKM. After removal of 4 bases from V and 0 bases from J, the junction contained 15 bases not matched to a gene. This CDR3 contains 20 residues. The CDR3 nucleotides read TGTGCCAGCAGTTCCGCCAGCGGGAGGGCCAAATGGAGCTCCTACAATGAGCAGTTCTTC. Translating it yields CASSSASGRAKWSSYNEQFF.

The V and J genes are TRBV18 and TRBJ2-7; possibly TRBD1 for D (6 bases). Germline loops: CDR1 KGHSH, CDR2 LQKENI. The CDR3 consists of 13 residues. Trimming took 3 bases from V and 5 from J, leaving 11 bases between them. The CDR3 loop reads CASSPGQGHEQYF. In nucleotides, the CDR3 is TGTGCCAGCTCACCTGGGCAGGGGCACGAGCAGTACTTC.

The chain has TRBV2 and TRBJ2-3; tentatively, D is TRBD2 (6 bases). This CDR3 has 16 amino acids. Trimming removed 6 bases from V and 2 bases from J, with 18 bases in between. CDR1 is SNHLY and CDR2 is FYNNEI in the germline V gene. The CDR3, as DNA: TGTGCCAGCAGCGGACTCCTAGCGAGTACCACAGATACGCAGTATTTT. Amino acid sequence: CASSGLLASTTDTQYF.

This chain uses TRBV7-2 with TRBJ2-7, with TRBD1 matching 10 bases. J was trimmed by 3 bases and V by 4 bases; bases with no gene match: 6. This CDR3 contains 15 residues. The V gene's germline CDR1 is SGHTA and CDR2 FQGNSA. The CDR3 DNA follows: TGTGCCAGCAGCTCCCGGGACAGGGGATTCTACGAGCAGTACTTC. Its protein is CASSSRDRGFYEQYF.

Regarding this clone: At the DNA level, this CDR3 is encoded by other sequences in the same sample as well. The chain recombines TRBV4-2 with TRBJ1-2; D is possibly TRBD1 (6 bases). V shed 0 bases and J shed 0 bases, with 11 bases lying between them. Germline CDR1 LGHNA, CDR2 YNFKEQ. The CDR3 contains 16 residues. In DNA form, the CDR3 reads TGTGCCAGCAGCCAAGATGTCAGGGGAGCTAACTATGGCTACACCTTC. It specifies CASSQDVRGANYGYTF.

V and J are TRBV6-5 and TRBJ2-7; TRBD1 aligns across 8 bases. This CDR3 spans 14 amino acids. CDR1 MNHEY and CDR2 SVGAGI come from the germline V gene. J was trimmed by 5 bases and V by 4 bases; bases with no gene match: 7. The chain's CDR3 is CASSLGQGFNEQYF. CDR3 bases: TGTGCCAGCAGTTTAGGACAGGGATTCAACGAGCAGTACTTC.

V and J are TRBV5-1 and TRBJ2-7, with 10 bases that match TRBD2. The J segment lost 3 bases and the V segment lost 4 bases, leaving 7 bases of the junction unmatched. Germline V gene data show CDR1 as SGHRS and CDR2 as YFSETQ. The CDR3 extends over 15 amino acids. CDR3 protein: CASSLGLADYYEQYF. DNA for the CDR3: TGCGCCAGCAGCCTCGGACTAGCGGATTACTACGAGCAGTACTTC.

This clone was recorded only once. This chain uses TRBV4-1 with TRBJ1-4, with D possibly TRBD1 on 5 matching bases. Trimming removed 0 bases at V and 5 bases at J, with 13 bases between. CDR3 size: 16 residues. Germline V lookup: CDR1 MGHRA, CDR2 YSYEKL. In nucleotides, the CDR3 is TGCGCCAGCAGCCAAGATTACAGGCAGATGAATGAAAAACTGTTTTTT. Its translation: CASSQDYRQMNEKLFF.

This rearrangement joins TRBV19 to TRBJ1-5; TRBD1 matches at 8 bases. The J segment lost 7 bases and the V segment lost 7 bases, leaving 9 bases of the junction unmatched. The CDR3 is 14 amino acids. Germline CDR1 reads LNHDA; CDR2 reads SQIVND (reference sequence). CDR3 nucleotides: TGTGCCAGTAACAAGGACAGGGTCGGGCAGCCCCAGCATTTT. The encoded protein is CASNKDRVGQPQHF.

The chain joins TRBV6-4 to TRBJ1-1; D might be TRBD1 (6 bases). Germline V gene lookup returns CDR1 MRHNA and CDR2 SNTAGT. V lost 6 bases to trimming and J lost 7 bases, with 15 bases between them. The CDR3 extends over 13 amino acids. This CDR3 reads CASRDTGSIEAFF. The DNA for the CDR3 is TGTGCCAGCAGAGATACAGGGAGCATTGAAGCTTTCTTT.